The 15 T cell receptor beta chains below were found in one sample sequenced in a study of blood T cell repertoires in COVID-19. Only in-frame clones appear in the TCRdb table, and some are missing; sequencing was by immunoSEQ multiplex PCR. The sample lists 65,000 to 85,000 clones, roughly 88% seen once, with 2.3% in the top ten. The sample taken for sequencing was peripheral blood. These receptors were obtained from a human donor in a cohort sampled during active COVID-19.

This CDR3 reads CASRRGEGVRGYTF. Here the CDR3 DNA reads TGTGCCAGCAGACGAGGAGAGGGGGTCCGAGGCTACACCTTC. The chain links TRBV2 to TRBJ1-2; tentative D call: TRBD1 (6 bases). V was cut by 6 bases and J by 8 bases, with 19 bases left in between. The CDR3 loop spans 14 amino acids. The V gene's germline CDR1 is SNHLY and CDR2 FYNNEI. Full variable domain (outside the CDR3, taken from reference TRBV2 and TRBJ1-2): EPEVTQTPSHQVTQMGQEVILRCVPISNHLYFYWYRQILGQKVEFLVSFYNNEISEKSEIFDDQFSVERPDGSNFTLKIRSTKLEDSAMYFCASRRGEGVRGYTFGSGTRLTVV.

The chain has TRBV23-1 and TRBJ1-5; 8 nucleotides align to TRBD1. TRBV23-1 is an open reading frame, and its role is uncertain. V shed 0 bases, J shed 6 bases, and the junction held 13 bases outside the gene matches. The CDR3 has 18 residues. As DNA, the CDR3 is TGCGCCAGCAGTCAATCACCCGTCAGGGGGCGGAAAGGTCAGCCCCAGCATTTT. Its translation: CASSQSPVRGRKGQPQHF.

V and J are TRBV30 and TRBJ1-2, with TRBD1 identical over 9 bases. The CDR3 consists of 14 residues. J was trimmed by 8 bases and V by 2 bases; bases with no gene match: 9. Germline V CDR1 and CDR2: GTSNPN, SVGIG (reference sequence). The DNA for the CDR3 is TGTGCCTGGAGTAGCTCGGGACAGGGTGAAGGCTACACCTTC. Translation gives CAWSSSGQGEGYTF.

V is TRBV4-3 and J is TRBJ1-6; 10 positions agree with TRBD1. The CDR3 consists of 16 residues. Germline trimming cut 4 bases from V and 10 bases from J; bases unmatched to any gene: 10. CDR1 is LGHNA and CDR2 is YSLEER in the germline V gene. The CDR3 DNA follows: TGCGCCAGCAGCCGAGCGACCGGACAGGGGGAGTCACCCCTCCACTTT. This sequence encodes CASSRATGQGESPLHF.

The V call is TRBV5-4, the J call TRBJ2-7, with 9 positions matching TRBD2. The CDR3 totals 14 residues. V lost 4 bases to trimming and J lost 6 bases; unmatched junction nucleotides: 8. Germline CDR1 reads SGHNT; CDR2 reads YYREEE (reference sequence). The CDR3 DNA reads as TGTGCCAGCAGCAGTCCTAGCGGGAAGGTCGAGCAGTACTTC. This gives the protein CASSSPSGKVEQYF.

V and J are TRBV30 and TRBJ1-5, with 7 bases that match TRBD1. The CDR3 sequence is 15 residues long. CDR1 is GTSNPN, CDR2 SVGIG, per germline (reference sequence). The V segment lost 0 bases and the J segment 0 bases; nucleotides outside the gene matches: 2. In DNA form, the CDR3 reads TGTGCCTGGAGTGTTACAGGGGATAGCAATCAGCCCCAGCATTTT. This sequence encodes CAWSVTGDSNQPQHF.

The J gene is TRBJ2-3, the V gene TRBV6-2 or TRBV6-3, with 9 bases matching TRBD1. This CDR3 contains 12 residues. The V segment lost 0 bases and the J segment 13 bases; nucleotides outside the gene matches: 2. In germline, CDR1 is MNHEY, CDR2 SVGEGT. The CDR3 DNA reads as TGTGCCAGCAGTTACTCCAGGACAGGGGAGTATTTT. Its protein is CASSYSRTGEYF.

The chain combines TRBV7-2 with TRBJ1-1; D gene uncertain. The CDR3 sequence is 14 residues long. V lost 6 bases to trimming and J lost 2 bases, with 13 bases between them. Per the germline V gene, CDR1 is SGHTA and CDR2 is FQGNSA. The CDR3 region has the DNA TGTGCCAGCAGTCAGCAGGTATTCAACACTGAAGCTTTCTTT. Residues: CASSQQVFNTEAFF.

The chain links TRBV19 to TRBJ2-7; 7 nucleotides align to TRBD1. Germline lookup yields CDR1 LNHDA and CDR2 SQIVND (reference sequence). J gave up 5 bases and V 7 bases, and 8 bases lay outside the gene matches. The CDR3 extends over 13 amino acids. CDR3 coding DNA: TGTGCCAGTACGACAAGACAGGGCAACGAGCAGTACTTC. It yields the protein CASTTRQGNEQYF.

This chain connects TRBV7-9 to TRBJ2-1, with a weak D call TRBD2 (6 bases). The CDR3 sequence is 18 residues long. Germline CDR1 SEHNR, CDR2 FQNEAQ (reference sequence). Trimming removed 1 base at V and 0 bases at J, with 16 bases between. CDR3 sequence: CASSLEGVGGGSYNEQFF. CDR3 sequence (DNA): TGTGCCAGCAGCTTAGAGGGTGTGGGGGGTGGCTCCTACAATGAGCAGTTCTTC.

This sequence joins TRBV24-1 and TRBJ2-1, with 8 nucleotides matching TRBD2. The CDR3 consists of 15 residues. V was clipped by 5 bases and J by 4 bases; unmatched bases: 6. CDR1 and CDR2 (germline): KGHDR, SFDVKD. This chain's CDR3 is CATSVPGGPYNEQFF. The CDR3 nucleotides are TGTGCCACCAGTGTACCGGGGGGGCCGTACAATGAGCAGTTCTTC.

This clone was observed a single time. The chain employs TRBV28 and TRBJ1-2, with D perhaps TRBD1 (5 bases). The germline gives CDR1 MDHEN, CDR2 SYDVKM. There are 12 residues in the CDR3. Trimming stripped 4 bases from V and 7 bases from J, with 10 bases between. The CDR3 spells CASSSGLSGYTF. The CDR3, as DNA: TGTGCCAGCAGTTCGGGACTCAGTGGCTACACCTTC.

The V call is TRBV2, the J call TRBJ1-5; 11 bases match TRBD1. CDR1 SNHLY and CDR2 FYNNEI come from the germline V gene. The length of the CDR3 is 16 residues. V gave up 4 bases and J gave up 8 bases; unmatched junction bases: 10. Here the CDR3 reads CASSAWDRGSEEPQHF. The CDR3 region has the DNA TGTGCCAGCAGTGCTTGGGACAGGGGGTCCGAAGAGCCCCAGCATTTT.

The chain combines TRBV5-6 with TRBJ2-5; the D gene is possibly TRBD2 (5 bases). The germline V gene has CDR1 SGHDT and CDR2 YYEEEE. Deletions cut 4 bases from V and 7 bases from J, with 8 bases between. The CDR3 loop spans 11 amino acids. The CDR3 loop reads CASSRTLTQYF. The CDR3 nucleotides read TGTGCCAGCAGCCGGACTCTGACCCAGTACTTC.

The rearrangement joins TRBV10-3 to TRBJ2-7; 9 nucleotides line up with TRBD1. The V and J ends lost 3 bases and 3 bases, in that order; junction bases with no gene match: 6. The CDR3 totals 15 residues. Germline lookup yields CDR1 ENHRY and CDR2 SYGVKD. In DNA, the CDR3 is TGTGCCATCAGTGACTTTGGACAGGGGTTCTACGAGCAGTACTTC. It codes for CAISDFGQGFYEQYF.